One sample yielded the 28 T cell receptor beta chains listed below, sequenced in a study of blood T cell repertoires in COVID-19. Some clones are missing from TCRdb's copy, which holds only in-frame ones; the method was immunoSEQ multiplex PCR. The repertoire holds about 170,000 clones, with 80% to 90% as singletons. The sample taken for sequencing was peripheral blood. These receptors came from a woman older than 75 with acute or convalescent COVID-19.

V usage is TRBV2 and J usage is TRBJ1-5; possibly TRBD1 for D (5 bases). Germline-derived CDR1 and CDR2 are SNHLY and FYNNEI. V was cut by 6 bases and J by 1 base, with 13 bases left in between. This CDR3 has 15 residues. Written as DNA, the CDR3 is TGTGCCAGCAGCGTTTTAAGGACAAGCAATCAGCCCCAGCATTTT. This encodes CASSVLRTSNQPQHF.

In its sample, this clone was seen once. The V gene is TRBV7-8, the J gene TRBJ1-2, with D tentatively TRBD1 (6 bases). V lost 5 bases and J 5 bases, leaving 15 bases between the germline ends. Germline V lookup: CDR1 SGHVS, CDR2 FQNEAQ. This CDR3 contains 14 residues. The CDR3 sequence: CASSLSGTIYGYTF. In DNA, the CDR3 is TGTGCCAGCAGCCTATCCGGGACAATTTATGGCTACACCTTC.

The gene calls are TRBV5-6 and TRBJ2-5, with TRBD2 identical over 7 bases. V shed 4 bases, J shed 1 base, and the junction held 4 bases outside the gene matches. There are 14 residues in the CDR3. Per the germline V gene, CDR1 is SGHDT and CDR2 is YYEEEE. This CDR3 is CASSRTRRQETQYF. CDR3 DNA sequence: TGTGCCAGCAGCCGGACTAGGCGCCAAGAGACCCAGTACTTC.

The chain uses TRBV5-5 and TRBJ1-5; TRBD1 agrees at 10 bases. Germline values: CDR1 SGHKS, CDR2 YYEKEE (reference sequence). The CDR3 totals 15 residues. The trim removed 2 bases at V and 5 bases at J, leaving 4 bases unmatched. CDR3 sequence: CASSLFDRGHQPQHF. The DNA for the CDR3 is TGTGCCAGCAGCTTATTCGACAGGGGGCATCAGCCCCAGCATTTT.

In this sample, this clone turned up a few times. The chain recombines TRBV5-1 with TRBJ2-1, with 12 bases lining up with TRBD2. With V trimmed by 4 bases and J by 3 bases, 5 bases remained unmatched. CDR3 length: 16 residues. Germline V lookup: CDR1 SGHRS, CDR2 YFSETQ. The CDR3, as DNA: TGCGCCAGCAGCGACGGACTAGCGGGGAACTACAATGAGCAGTTCTTC. It yields the protein CASSDGLAGNYNEQFF. The full variable domain, its missing parts supplied by reference TRBV5-1 and TRBJ2-1, is KAGVTQTPRYLIKTRGQQVTLSCSPISGHRSVSWYQQTPGQGLQFLFEYFSETQRNKGNFPGRFSGRQFSNSRSEMNVSTLELGDSALYLCASSDGLAGNYNEQFFGPGTRLTVL.

This rearrangement joins TRBV20-1 to TRBJ2-5, with D unclear. The CDR3 runs 11 residues. Germline V lookup: CDR1 DFQATT, CDR2 SNEGSKA (reference sequence). Trimming removed 6 bases at V and 3 bases at J, with 8 bases between. This chain's CDR3 is CSATGEETQYF. DNA for the CDR3: TGCAGTGCAACGGGTGAAGAGACCCAGTACTTC.

The chain employs TRBV4-1 and TRBJ2-7; D possibly corresponds to TRBD1 (6 bases). Germline V gives CDR1 MGHRA, CDR2 YSYEKL. This CDR3 spans 15 amino acids. Deletions cut 0 bases from V and 2 bases from J, with 11 bases between. The CDR3 nucleotides are TGCGCCAGCAGCCAAGAGGGTGGGGGCACCTACGAGCAGTACTTC. It encodes CASSQEGGGTYEQYF.

The rearrangement joins TRBV6-5 to TRBJ2-5; TRBD1 agrees at 7 bases. Germline CDR1 MNHEY, CDR2 SVGAGI. With V trimmed by 0 bases and J by 1 base, 2 bases remained unmatched. The CDR3 is 15 residues long. The CDR3 loop is CASSYSTGSQETQYF. In nucleotides, the CDR3 is TGTGCCAGCAGTTACTCGACAGGGTCCCAAGAGACCCAGTACTTC.

This chain links TRBV7-9 with TRBJ1-1; 8 bases agree with TRBD1. The germline gives CDR1 SEHNR, CDR2 FQNEAQ (reference sequence). CDR3 length: 15 amino acids. With V trimmed by 1 base and J by 0 bases, 1 base remained unmatched. DNA of the CDR3: TGTGCCAGCAGCTTAGACAGGGGGATGAACACTGAAGCTTTCTTT. The encoded protein is CASSLDRGMNTEAFF.

Details on this clone: Other DNA variants within this sample encode the same CDR3. The chain employs TRBV5-1 and TRBJ1-1, with 7 bases identical to TRBD1. This CDR3 region has 14 residues. Germline values: CDR1 SGHRS, CDR2 YFSETQ. After removal of 3 bases from V and 1 base from J, the junction contained 3 bases not matched to a gene. The CDR3 DNA reads TGCGCCAGCAGCTCGGGACAGCCGAACACTGAAGCTTTCTTT. It is translated as CASSSGQPNTEAFF.

This clone was seen only a few times. This chain links TRBV5-8 with TRBJ1-2; 7 positions agree with TRBD1. V lost 7 bases to trimming and J lost 1 base; unmatched junction nucleotides: 4. This CDR3 region has 13 residues. Germline V gene lookup returns CDR1 SGHTS and CDR2 YDEGEE. CDR3 sequence: CASGTVNNYGYTF. As DNA, the CDR3 is TGTGCCAGCGGGACAGTGAATAACTATGGCTACACCTTC. Variable domain in full (rest from reference TRBV5-8 and TRBJ1-2): EAGVTQSPTHLIKTRGQQATLRCSPISGHTSVYWYQQALGLGLQFLLWYDEGEERNRGNFPPRFSGRQFPNYSSELNVNALELEDSALYLCASGTVNNYGYTFGSGTRLTVV.

The chain recombines TRBV7-9 with TRBJ1-2, with TRBD1 matching 8 bases. This CDR3 comprises 14 residues. CDR1 is SEHNR, CDR2 FQNEAQ, per germline (reference sequence). With 0 bases clipped from V and 7 bases from J, the junction kept 4 bases outside the gene matches. The CDR3 spells CASSLAQGVSGYTF. Here the CDR3 DNA reads TGTGCCAGCAGCTTAGCACAGGGGGTGTCTGGCTACACCTTC.

The chain is built from TRBV3-1 (or the pseudogene TRBV3-2) and TRBJ2-3; maybe TRBD2 (5 bases). Trimming stripped 4 bases from V and 3 bases from J, with 14 bases between. This CDR3 is built from 15 residues. In germline, CDR1 is LGHDT, CDR2 YNNKEL (reference sequence). As DNA, the CDR3 is TGTGCCAGCAGCCTTAGAGGGCGTGAAACAGATACGCAGTATTTT. Encoded protein: CASSLRGRETDTQYF.

The chain uses TRBV10-1 and TRBJ1-2; 8 nucleotides line up with TRBD1. The CDR3 covers 15 residues. Germline V CDR1 and CDR2: WNHNN, SYGVQD (reference sequence). The junction had 7 bases not matched to a gene; V was cut back by 6 bases and J by 1 base. The CDR3 DNA follows: TGCGCCAGCAGATCCGGGACAGGTAATAACTATGGCTACACCTTC. It encodes CASRSGTGNNYGYTF.

CDR3 bases: TGTGCCAGCTCTCGGGGAAACACCATATATTTT. Protein: CASSRGNTIYF. V and J are TRBV18 and TRBJ1-3; D is undetermined. This CDR3 has 11 amino acids. Trimming removed 6 bases from V and 4 bases from J, with 4 bases in between. Germline V gene sequence: CDR1 KGHSH, CDR2 LQKENI. Full variable domain (missing parts from reference TRBV18 and TRBJ1-3): NAGVMQNPRHLVRRRGQEARLRCSPMKGHSHVYWYRQLPEEGLKFMVYLQKENIIDESGMPKERFSAEFPKEGPSILRIQQVVRGDSAAYFCASSRGNTIYFGEGSWLTVV.

The rearrangement joins TRBV19 to TRBJ2-7; no definite D call. The ends were cut back, 6 bases at V and 1 base at J, with 13 bases in the middle. Germline V gene data show CDR1 as LNHDA and CDR2 as SQIVND (reference sequence). The CDR3 length is 14 residues. The CDR3 spells CASRYTSTSYEQYF. The CDR3 bases are TGTGCCAGTAGATATACTTCAACGTCCTACGAGCAGTACTTC.

J is TRBJ2-7 and V is TRBV19; 10 nucleotides match TRBD1. The CDR3 totals 15 residues. CDR1 LNHDA and CDR2 SQIVND come from the germline V gene (reference sequence). V dropped 3 bases and J dropped 5; count of bases not matched to a gene: 7. The CDR3 spells CASSIGSTGGDEQYF. Here the CDR3 DNA reads TGTGCCAGTAGTATCGGTTCGACAGGGGGCGACGAGCAGTACTTC.

V usage is TRBV19 and J usage is TRBJ1-5; D possibly corresponds to TRBD1 (5 bases). The germline gives CDR1 LNHDA, CDR2 SQIVND (reference sequence). The CDR3 length is 16 residues. The V end lost 7 bases, the J end lost 3 bases, and 19 bases lay between the germline ends. CDR3 region: CASTIGHPENNQPQHF. For the CDR3, the DNA is TGTGCCAGTACCATAGGACATCCAGAAAACAATCAGCCCCAGCATTTT.

As DNA, the CDR3 is TGTGCCAGCAGCTTGACAGGGATAGAGGAAAAACTGTTTTTT. Encoded protein: CASSLTGIEEKLFF. The chain joins TRBV5-4 to TRBJ1-4, with D possibly TRBD1 on 6 matching bases. Trimming shortened V by 1 base and J by 8 bases, and 12 bases separated the two germline ends. This CDR3 region has 14 residues. Germline V gene lookup returns CDR1 SGHNT and CDR2 YYREEE (reference sequence).

The chain links TRBV19 to TRBJ1-1, with no clear D. With 2 bases removed from V and 2 bases from J, the gap between germline ends came to 9 bases. The CDR3 is made up of 14 amino acids. CDR1 is LNHDA and CDR2 is SQIVND in the germline V gene (reference sequence). The CDR3 here is CASSISRPNTEAFF. The CDR3 DNA sequence: TGTGCCAGTAGTATATCGCGTCCCAACACTGAAGCTTTCTTT.

This chain links TRBV6-5 with TRBJ1-2; D is perhaps TRBD1 (6 bases). The CDR3 is 14 residues long. Trimming shortened V by 5 bases and J by 3 bases, and 13 bases separated the two germline ends. Germline CDR1 is MNHEY and CDR2 is SVGAGI. The CDR3 DNA follows: TGTGCCAGCAGTCGCACAGGGATGGACTATGGCTACACCTTC. It codes for CASSRTGMDYGYTF.

This clone showed up just a few times. This chain links TRBV28 with TRBJ1-5; TRBD1 matches at 7 bases. V gave up 6 bases and J gave up 3 bases; unmatched junction bases: 5. The CDR3 is made up of 14 amino acids. The germline gives CDR1 MDHEN, CDR2 SYDVKM. This chain's CDR3 is CASRITGVNQPQHF. The CDR3 nucleotides read TGTGCCAGCAGGATAACAGGGGTCAATCAGCCCCAGCATTTT.

The chain is built from TRBV6-1 and TRBJ1-2; 9 bases are shared with TRBD1. J lost 8 bases, V lost 6 bases, and 16 bases had no gene match. This CDR3 is 16 amino acids long. Germline values: CDR1 MNHNS, CDR2 SASEGT. The CDR3 DNA sequence: TGTGCCAGCAGCGAACAGGGGGCAGGGCTCCCCCGAGGCTACACCTTC. Its translation is CASSEQGAGLPRGYTF.

This chain connects TRBV19 to TRBJ2-7, with 7 bases identical to TRBD1. The CDR3 consists of 12 residues. Germline assignment: CDR1 LNHDA and CDR2 SQIVND (reference sequence). V shed 3 bases, J shed 11 bases, and the junction held 7 bases outside the gene matches. The chain's CDR3 is CASSIRGTAKYF. The DNA for the CDR3 is TGTGCCAGTAGTATCAGGGGGACCGCTAAGTACTTC.

This clone appeared a few times. The J gene is TRBJ2-5, the V gene TRBV24-1; 11 positions agree with TRBD2. The CDR3 is 15 residues long. From germline, CDR1 is KGHDR and CDR2 SFDVKD. V was clipped by 3 bases and J by 5 bases; unmatched bases: 4. The CDR3 DNA sequence: TGTGCCACCAGTGATACTAGCGGGGGATGGGAGACCCAGTACTTC. It yields the protein CATSDTSGGWETQYF.

Of note for this clone: This CDR3 is also generated by other DNA sequences in the sample. The chain is built from TRBV7-2 and TRBJ2-7; 13 bases match TRBD2. CDR1 is SGHTA and CDR2 is FQGNSA in the germline V gene. The CDR3 is 15 residues long. The ends lost 2 bases at V and 4 bases at J; junction bases unmatched: 2. The CDR3 DNA reads TGTGCCAGCAGCTTATCACTAGCGGGAGGGTACGAGCAGTACTTC. As protein: CASSLSLAGGYEQYF.

This chain links TRBV30 with TRBJ1-1; D is unclear. V lost 0 bases and J lost 6, with 5 bases in between. Germline lookup yields CDR1 GTSNPN and CDR2 SVGIG (reference sequence). The CDR3 totals 11 residues. CDR3 amino acids: CAWSVASEAFF. CDR3 DNA: TGTGCCTGGAGTGTGGCTTCTGAAGCTTTCTTT.

This clone was counted a single time. V and J are TRBV7-2 and TRBJ2-3; 9 nucleotides align to TRBD1. V lost 5 bases and J lost 3; bases outside the gene matches: 9. The germline V gene has CDR1 SGHTA and CDR2 FQGNSA. The CDR3 extends over 16 amino acids. The CDR3 DNA reads TGTGCCAGCAGCCCACAGACAGGGGGTGGGACAGATACGCAGTATTTT. This sequence encodes CASSPQTGGGTDTQYF.